Sequencing of this T cell receptor beta chain was carried out in a study of cytotoxic CD8 clonotypes in ibrutinib-treated CLL. Study-wide background: In all, roughly twelve patients were relapsed/refractory, under 16 were treatment-naive and 17 were IGHV unmutated.

T cells were sequenced at a targeted depth of 1 in 200,000 to 1 in 1 million. The table came from immunoSEQ multiplex PCR; TCRdb's copy has only in-frame clones and leaves some out. The sample contains about 22,000 clones, roughly 74% of which appear only once. Notes on the study in general: Baseline levels of clonality went above those of age-matched healthy donors and moved with circulating CD8+ T-cell counts.

This CDR3 comprises 16 residues. Germline CDR1 reads SGHTA; CDR2 reads FQGNSA. V was pared by 5 bases and J by 4 bases, with 11 bases of the junction left unmatched. Points on this clone: Antigen unknown.

V and J are TRBV7-2 and TRBJ1-5; 7 positions match TRBD1. This sequence originates from a human donor with chronic lymphocytic leukemia. The sample consisted of PBMCs, taken after 12 months of ibrutinib treatment. The CDR3 spells CASSPDRVLWNQPQHF. As DNA, the CDR3 is TGTGCCAGCAGCCCCGACAGGGTCTTATGGAATCAGCCCCAGCATTTT.